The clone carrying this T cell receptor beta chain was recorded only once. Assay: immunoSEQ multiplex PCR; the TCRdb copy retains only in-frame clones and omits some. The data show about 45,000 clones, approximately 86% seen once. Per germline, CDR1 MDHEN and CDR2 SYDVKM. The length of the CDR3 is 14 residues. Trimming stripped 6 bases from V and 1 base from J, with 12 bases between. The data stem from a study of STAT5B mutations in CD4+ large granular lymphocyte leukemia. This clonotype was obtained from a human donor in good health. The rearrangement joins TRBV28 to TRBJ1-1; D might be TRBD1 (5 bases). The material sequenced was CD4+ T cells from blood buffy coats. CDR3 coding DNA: TGTGCCAGCAGCCGAAGAACAGGGAACACTGAAGCTTTCTTT. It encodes CASSRRTGNTEAFF.